The sequence of this TCR beta chain was determined in a study of blood T cell repertoires in COVID-19. Study-wide context: The origin of the acute and convalescent COVID-19 samples was the United States, Italy and Spain. Nucleic acid was either cDNA or gDNA, and it came from T cells, B-cell-depleted T cells, or PBMCs.

Authors' processing steps: Reference gene primer amplification gave nucleated cell count estimates. TCRdb's copy holds only in-frame clones and misses some; the assay was immunoSEQ multiplex PCR. V and J calls and clone size follow that table, whereas D and trimming were derived from the DNA. The repertoire includes some 180,000 clones, approximately 92% of them detected once, and 0.5% to 0.6% sits in the top ten. The CDR3 has 14 amino acids. The germline V gene encodes CDR1 LGHDT and CDR2 YNNKEL (reference sequence). V lost 3 bases and J lost 2, with 7 bases in between. This TCR was recovered from a man aged 50-60 years with acute or convalescent COVID-19. The sequencing sample was made of peripheral blood. This sequence joins TRBV3-1 (or the pseudogene TRBV3-2) and TRBJ2-2, with a weak D call TRBD1 (6 bases). CDR3 protein: CASSQDSNTGELFF. The CDR3 DNA follows: TGTGCCAGCAGCCAGGACAGTAACACCGGGGAGCTGTTTTTT.